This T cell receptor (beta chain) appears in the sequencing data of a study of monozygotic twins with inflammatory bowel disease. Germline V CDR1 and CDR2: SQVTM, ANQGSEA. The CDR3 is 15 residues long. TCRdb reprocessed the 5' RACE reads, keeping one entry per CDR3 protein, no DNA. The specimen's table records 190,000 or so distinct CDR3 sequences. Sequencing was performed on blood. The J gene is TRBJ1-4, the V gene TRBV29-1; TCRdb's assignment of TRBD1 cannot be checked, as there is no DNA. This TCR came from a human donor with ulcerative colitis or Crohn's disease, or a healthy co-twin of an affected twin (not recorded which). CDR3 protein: CSVSTTGGRGEKLFF.